Listed below are T cell receptor beta chains from one sample, sequenced in a study of blood T cell repertoires in COVID-19. The method was immunoSEQ multiplex PCR; TCRdb's version includes in-frame clones alone and lacks a portion of them. The sample has some 240,000 clones, 88% seen once; the top ten hold 9.5% to 13%. What was sequenced was peripheral blood. Receptors were obtained from a woman aged 65 to 85 with COVID-19, enrolled during active disease. Each CDR3 is given with its conserved first and last residue. The order of the fields is clone size, V gene, D gene, J gene, CDR3 DNA, CDR3 protein. A D gene is named only where the DNA matches it firmly. Clone size is given for some rows only: seen once, a few or many times, or a class if the clone is expanded.

-	TRBV6-5	-	TRBJ1-2	TGTGCCAGCAGTTACTCCAGGGTCGGATATGGCTACACCTTC	CASSYSRVGYGYTF
-	TRBV29-1	TRBD1	TRBJ1-2	TGCAGCGTCACGTGGACAGGGGAAGGCTACACCTTC	CSVTWTGEGYTF
-	TRBV7-2	-	TRBJ1-3	TGTGCCAGCAGCGAGGGGACACGCTCTGGAAACACCATATATTTT	CASSEGTRSGNTIYF
-	TRBV30	TRBD1	TRBJ1-5	TGTGCCTGGAGTAGGACAGGTGGCAATCAGCCCCAGCATTTT	CAWSRTGGNQPQHF
once	TRBV11-3	-	TRBJ1-1	TGTGCCAGCAGCTTAGGCTGGGGCCGCACTGAAGCTTTCTTT	CASSLGWGRTEAFF
-	TRBV4-2	-	TRBJ1-3	TGTGCCAGCAGCCATGAGCCTAACTCGCGAAACACCATATATTTT	CASSHEPNSRNTIYF
once	TRBV18	-	TRBJ2-7	TGTGCCAGCTCACCACGTTATAGCGATTACGAGCAGTACTTC	CASSPRYSDYEQYF
-	TRBV4-1	-	TRBJ1-1	TGCGCCAGCAGCCGGACAGAAAACACTGAAGCTTTCTTT	CASSRTENTEAFF
few	TRBV10-3	-	TRBJ1-3	TGTGCTTTCACCGTCGGCTCTGGAAACACCATATATTTT	CAFTVGSGNTIYF
-	TRBV28	-	TRBJ2-1	TGTGCCAGCAGCCGAGCGGGCAGCTACAATGAGCAGTTCTTC	CASSRAGSYNEQFF
-	TRBV21-1	-	TRBJ1-5	TGTGCCAGCAGCAAAGGGCCAAGGGAGAGGTTGCCCCAGCATTTT	CASSKGPRERLPQHF
-	TRBV11-2	-	TRBJ1-1	TGTGCCAGCAGCTTAGTGTCAGGGCATGAAGCTTTCTTT	CASSLVSGHEAFF
-	TRBV12-5	TRBD1	TRBJ2-5	TGTGCTAGTGCCAGGGGGACCTCGGGGCAAGAGACCCAGTACTTC	CASARGTSGQETQYF
-	TRBV10-3	-	TRBJ1-2	TGTGCCATCAGGGCGACAGGTGGGGACTATGGCTACACCTTC	CAIRATGGDYGYTF
-	TRBV2	-	TRBJ1-5	TGTGCCAGCAACATCGGGGGGGGTGGGTCCCAGCATTTT	CASNIGGGGSQHF
-	TRBV14	-	TRBJ2-7	TGTGCCAGCAGCCAAGGACTAGTTCAGTACTTC	CASSQGLVQYF
-	TRBV19	TRBD1	TRBJ2-6	TGTGCCAGTAGTAACCGGGACAGGGGCTCTGGGGCCAACGTCCTGACTTTC	CASSNRDRGSGANVLTF
-	TRBV7-9	-	TRBJ2-3	TGTGCCAGCAGCACCGGAGGCGCTAGCACAGATACGCAGTATTTT	CASSTGGASTDTQYF
-	TRBV2	-	TRBJ1-4	TGTGCCAGCAGTAGATTAGTGCTTGAGGGTAATGAAAAACTGTTTTTT	CASSRLVLEGNEKLFF
-	TRBV28	TRBD1	TRBJ2-7	TGTGCCAGCAGTTTGCAGGGGGCCCGCGAGCAGTACTTC	CASSLQGAREQYF
-	TRBV19	TRBD2	TRBJ2-7	TGTGCCAGTAGTAGAACTAGCGGGAGGCTCAACGAGCAGTACTTC	CASSRTSGRLNEQYF
-	TRBV7-3	TRBD2	TRBJ2-1	TGTGCCAGCAGCTTAGCGGGAGAGATCAAGGAGCAGTTCTTC	CASSLAGEIKEQFF
once	TRBV30	-	TRBJ1-3	TGTGCCTGGAGTGTGGGGGACACCCGTTTTGGAAACACCATATATTTT	CAWSVGDTRFGNTIYF
-	TRBV30	TRBD1	TRBJ1-1	TGTGCCTGGAGGAAGACAGGGGGCGGTGAAGCTTTCTTT	CAWRKTGGGEAFF
-	TRBV11-2	-	TRBJ2-5	TGTGCCAGCAGCCTAAGGGGGGACCAGGGGGCCCAGTACTTC	CASSLRGDQGAQYF
-	TRBV28	-	TRBJ1-2	TGTGCCACCCTCTTTTCCAACTATGGCTACACCTTC	CATLFSNYGYTF
-	TRBV3-1/TRBV3-2	TRBD2	TRBJ2-5	TGTGCCAGCGTTCTGACTAGCGGGAAAGAGACCCAGTACTTC	CASVLTSGKETQYF
few	TRBV7-3	-	TRBJ1-6	TGTGCCAGCAGCACACCCCCTGGGAGGGTAGGATCCTATAATTCACCCCTCCACTTT	CASSTPPGRVGSYNSPLHF
-	TRBV5-1	-	TRBJ1-4	TGCGCCAGCAGTCCACGAACAGGGAATGAAAAACTGTTTTTT	CASSPRTGNEKLFF
-	TRBV5-1	TRBD2	TRBJ2-3	TGCGCCAGCGAGGGAGGGGCGGAAACAGATACGCAGTATTTT	CASEGGAETDTQYF
-	TRBV5-4	TRBD1	TRBJ2-5	TGTGCCAGCAGCAGAGGGACAGTCCAAGAGACCCAGTACTTC	CASSRGTVQETQYF
once	TRBV28	-	TRBJ2-5	TGTGCCAGCAGTGCCCACAGGACCCAGTACTTC	CASSAHRTQYF
-	TRBV4-2	-	TRBJ2-5	TGTGCCAGCAGCCTCCCTTTCCAGGGGCAGGATGAGACCCAGTACTTC	CASSLPFQGQDETQYF
-	TRBV6-6	-	TRBJ2-7	TGTGCCAGCTCTTCTTTTGGGCGATCCTACGAGCAGTACTTC	CASSSFGRSYEQYF
few	TRBV4-3	-	TRBJ2-2	TGCGCCAGCAGCCTCTCTAGGAACACCGGGGAGCTGTTTTTT	CASSLSRNTGELFF
-	TRBV7-2	-	TRBJ1-6	TGTGCCAGCAGGACAACCTCAGGGGCAACACCCCTCCACTTT	CASRTTSGATPLHF
-	TRBV14	TRBD1	TRBJ1-2	TGTGCCAGCAGCCCCGAGGGACAGGGAATTTATGGCTACACCTTC	CASSPEGQGIYGYTF
-	TRBV18	-	TRBJ2-1	TGTGCCAGCTCACCAGGCGGAGCAGAATCCTACAATGAGCAGTTCTTC	CASSPGGAESYNEQFF
-	TRBV28	TRBD1	TRBJ2-2	TGTGCCGCGGCGGGACAGGGCTTCACCGGGGAGCTGTTTTTT	CAAAGQGFTGELFF
-	TRBV7-3	-	TRBJ2-5	TGTGCCAGCAGTCTGAGGGCGGGGTTCCAAGAGACCCAGTACTTC	CASSLRAGFQETQYF
-	TRBV27	TRBD1	TRBJ1-1	TGTGCCAGCACTATGGGACAGGGGGCGAACACTGAAGCTTTCTTT	CASTMGQGANTEAFF
-	TRBV6-1	-	TRBJ1-6	TGTGCCAGCAGTGACCTGGAGGGGAATTCACCCCTCCACTTT	CASSDLEGNSPLHF
once	TRBV6-5	-	TRBJ1-1	TGTGCCGTCCGCCCGGCCAGGGTTGGTGAAGCTTTCTTT	CAVRPARVGEAFF
-	TRBV7-2	TRBD2	TRBJ2-1	TGTGCCAGCAGCTTAGCCGGGACTAGCAGTTACAATGAGCAGTTCTTC	CASSLAGTSSYNEQFF